The 25 T cell receptor beta chains in this list originate from one sample, sequenced in a study of T cell responses to AZD1222 COVID-19 vaccine. Measured with immunoSEQ multiplex PCR; TCRdb has only the in-frame clones, and not every one. Among roughly 180,000 clones listed, about 90% were seen once. This sample comprised peripheral blood, obtained on day 0 of MenACWY control vaccination. Receptors were obtained from an adult in good health.

This rearrangement joins TRBV12-3 or TRBV12-4 to TRBJ2-7, with a weak D call TRBD1 (7 bases). Between the trimmed V and J ends, which lost 5 bases and 7 bases, there was a span of 15 bases. CDR3 size: 13 residues. This CDR3 reads CASSQGDSGEQYF. As DNA, the CDR3 is TGTGCCAGCAGTCAAGGGGACAGCGGGGAGCAGTACTTC.

The V and J genes are TRBV19 and TRBJ2-1, with TRBD1 matching 10 bases. The ends lost 3 bases at V and 5 bases at J; junction bases unmatched: 10. Germline CDR1 and CDR2: LNHDA and SQIVND (reference sequence). The CDR3 contains 17 residues. The CDR3 DNA reads as TGTGCCAGTAGTATTAGGACGGGGACAGGGGTTCACAATGAGCAGTTCTTC. Its protein is CASSIRTGTGVHNEQFF.

The count of this clone is one. The chain couples TRBV6-2 or TRBV6-3 to TRBJ2-1; TRBD2 matches at 8 bases. The CDR3 runs to 15 residues. The V segment lost 2 bases and the J segment 7 bases; nucleotides outside the gene matches: 7. Germline CDR1 reads MNHEY; CDR2 reads SVGEGT. CDR3 nucleotides: TGTGCCAGCAGTTACACAGCGGGAGTACCGAATGAGCAGTTCTTC. Its protein is CASSYTAGVPNEQFF.

This clone showed up just a few times. The chain is built from TRBV3-1 (or the pseudogene TRBV3-2) and TRBJ2-5; maybe TRBD1 (6 bases). Germline V CDR1 and CDR2: LGHDT, YNNKEL (reference sequence). The V and J ends lost 0 bases and 7 bases respectively, with 15 bases between them. The CDR3 is made up of 15 amino acids. The CDR3 is CASSQDTGPYGTQYF. DNA for the CDR3: TGTGCCAGCAGCCAAGATACAGGGCCCTACGGGACCCAGTACTTC.

The chain links TRBV14 to TRBJ2-1, with TRBD2 matching 14 bases. V trimming: 4 bases; J trimming: 7 bases; junction bases outside the gene matches: 6. There are 16 residues in the CDR3. The V gene's germline CDR1 is SGHDN and CDR2 FVKESK. The CDR3, as DNA: TGTGCCAGCAGCCCGGGGACTAGCGGGAGTGTTAATGAGCAGTTCTTC. Translating gives CASSPGTSGSVNEQFF.

V and J are TRBV28 and TRBJ1-1; 8 nucleotides agree with TRBD1. Germline V gene data show CDR1 as MDHEN and CDR2 as SYDVKM. The CDR3 is made up of 14 amino acids. V lost 3 bases, J lost 1 base, and 1 base stayed unmatched. CDR3 sequence: CASSFDRGNTEAFF. CDR3 nucleotides: TGTGCCAGCAGTTTCGACAGGGGGAACACTGAAGCTTTCTTT. Looking up the rest from reference TRBV28 and TRBJ1-1 gives the full variable domain: DVKVTQSSRYLVKRTGEKVFLECVQDMDHENMFWYRQDPGLGLRLIYFSYDVKMKEKGDIPEGYSVSREKKERFSLILESASTNQTSMYLCASSFDRGNTEAFFGQGTRLTVV.

This chain uses TRBV6-5 with TRBJ2-7; unclear D gene. V lost 6 bases and J lost 6, with 15 bases in between. The V gene's germline CDR1 is MNHEY and CDR2 SVGAGI. This CDR3 spans 13 amino acids. As DNA, the CDR3 is TGTGCCAGCAGGCCTCGGCTCGAAGGCGAGCAGTACTTC. This codes for CASRPRLEGEQYF.

The chain combines TRBV7-2 with TRBJ2-7; D gene uncertain. Trimming took 1 base from V and 4 from J, leaving 8 bases between them. Per germline, CDR1 SGHTA and CDR2 FQGNSA. The CDR3 consists of 13 residues. Here the CDR3 reads CASSLGSVYEQYF. CDR3 in DNA: TGTGCCAGCAGCTTAGGTTCCGTATACGAGCAGTACTTC.

The V call is TRBV18, the J call TRBJ2-2, with D uncertain. The CDR3 is 13 amino acids. V lost 0 bases and J 7 bases, leaving 6 bases between the germline ends. In germline, CDR1 is KGHSH, CDR2 LQKENI. The CDR3 spells CASSPPGIGELFF. The CDR3 nucleotides read TGTGCCAGCTCACCACCGGGTATCGGGGAGCTGTTTTTT.

This clone showed up just once. The gene calls are TRBV11-2 and TRBJ2-7; TRBD2 aligns across 7 bases. V lost 4 bases and J lost 9; bases outside the gene matches: 12. The germline CDR1 and CDR2 sequences are SGHAT and FQNNGV. The CDR3 loop spans 14 amino acids. This CDR3 is CASSSWDYLRGQYF. CDR3 bases: TGTGCCAGCAGCTCCTGGGACTACCTAAGGGGGCAGTACTTC.

This clone was seen only a few times. J is TRBJ2-7 and V is TRBV6-5; TRBD1 matches at 11 bases. The CDR3 covers 15 residues. Trimming removed 9 bases from V and 4 bases from J; junction bases left unmatched: 11. Germline-derived CDR1 and CDR2 are MNHEY and SVGAGI. DNA of the CDR3: TGTGCCAGTTTTACTCCGGGGACAGGGGGATACGAGCAGTACTTC. Translation: CASFTPGTGGYEQYF.

This chain connects TRBV30 to TRBJ1-2; TRBD1 agrees at 7 bases. The CDR3 totals 15 residues. Germline assignment: CDR1 GTSNPN and CDR2 SVGIG (reference sequence). The V gene end was trimmed by 3 bases and the J gene end by 6 bases; junction bases not matched to a gene: 13. The CDR3 region has the DNA TGTGCCTGGAGGAAGCGGGGCAGGGGGGAGAATGGCTACACCTTC. Its protein is CAWRKRGRGENGYTF.

This sequence joins TRBV28 and TRBJ2-7, with 11 bases matching TRBD2. With 6 bases clipped from V and 4 bases from J, the junction kept 5 bases outside the gene matches. The germline CDR1 and CDR2 sequences are MDHEN and SYDVKM. The length of the CDR3 is 14 residues. The CDR3 bases are TGTGCCAGCAGCCAAAGACTAGCGGGATACGAGCAGTACTTC. Translated: CASSQRLAGYEQYF.

The chain recombines TRBV29-1 with TRBJ1-1; D is unresolved. The CDR3 length is 14 residues. V was clipped by 5 bases and J by 0 bases, with 13 bases between them. The V gene's germline CDR1 is SQVTM and CDR2 ANQGSEA. The CDR3 sequence: CSVRTVNMNTEAFF. The DNA for the CDR3 is TGCAGCGTTAGGACGGTTAACATGAACACTGAAGCTTTCTTT. Full variable domain (remainder filled in from reference TRBV29-1 and TRBJ1-1): SAVISQKPSRDICQRGTSLTIQCQVDSQVTMMFWYRQQPGQSLTLIATANQGSEATYESGFVIDKFPISRPNLTFSTLTVSNMSPEDSSIYLCSVRTVNMNTEAFFGQGTRLTVV.

CDR3 residues: CSVEASYEQYF. The CDR3 region has the DNA TGCAGCGTTGAGGCCAGCTACGAGCAGTACTTC. The chain joins TRBV29-1 to TRBJ2-7; no clear D gene. This CDR3 has 11 amino acids. Between the trimmed V and J ends, which lost 3 bases and 3 bases, there was a span of 6 bases. Germline CDR1 SQVTM, CDR2 ANQGSEA.

The chain combines TRBV3-1 (or the pseudogene TRBV3-2) with TRBJ2-7, with TRBD2 identical over 8 bases. Unmatched junction bases numbered 13, after V lost 4 bases and J lost 2 bases. The CDR3 is made up of 17 amino acids. Germline loops: CDR1 LGHDT, CDR2 YNNKEL (reference sequence). The CDR3 DNA follows: TGTGCCAGCAGCCTTTGGGGTACTAGCGGAGAGGCCTACGAGCAGTACTTC. Translation gives CASSLWGTSGEAYEQYF.

This chain links TRBV7-8 with TRBJ2-1, with a possible D match to TRBD1 (5 bases). This CDR3 has 17 residues. Between the trimmed V and J ends, which lost 1 base and 4 bases, there was a span of 17 bases. CDR1 SGHVS and CDR2 FQNEAQ come from the germline V gene. The CDR3 here is CASSLVHSKGPYNEQFF. Here the CDR3 DNA reads TGTGCCAGCAGCTTAGTTCACAGCAAGGGGCCATACAATGAGCAGTTCTTC.

This clone was observed once. The gene calls are TRBV7-8 and TRBJ2-2; D call uncertain. The germline V gene encodes CDR1 SGHVS and CDR2 FQNEAQ. V was cut by 2 bases and J by 3 bases, with 10 bases left in between. The CDR3 is 15 residues long. CDR3 DNA: TGTGCCAGCAGCTTACATCAACGGGACACCGGGGAGCTGTTTTTT. This translates into CASSLHQRDTGELFF.

The V call is TRBV28, the J call TRBJ2-1; tentatively, D is TRBD2 (6 bases). The CDR3 has 14 residues. V was pared by 6 bases and J by 5 bases, with 14 bases between. Germline values: CDR1 MDHEN, CDR2 SYDVKM. CDR3 amino acids: CASREIWGDNEQFF. The CDR3 DNA follows: TGTGCCAGCAGGGAAATCTGGGGGGACAATGAGCAGTTCTTC.

The chain employs TRBV7-2 and TRBJ2-7; possible D gene TRBD1, 5 bases. The V and J ends lost 1 base and 3 bases respectively, with 16 bases between them. This CDR3 has 16 residues. CDR1 is SGHTA, CDR2 FQGNSA, per germline. The CDR3 reads CASSLGTAYRIYEQYF. CDR3 coding DNA: TGTGCCAGCAGCTTAGGAACAGCCTACAGGATCTACGAGCAGTACTTC.

This chain links TRBV25-1 with TRBJ2-7; 8 bases agree with TRBD1. The CDR3 has 15 residues. The germline V gene encodes CDR1 MGHDK and CDR2 SYGVNS. V lost 3 bases to trimming and J lost 5 bases; unmatched junction nucleotides: 9. Here the CDR3 DNA reads TGTGCCAGCAGTGAGATAGGACAGGGTACGAACGAGCAGTACTTC. Protein: CASSEIGQGTNEQYF.

The rearrangement links TRBV6-1 to TRBJ2-5; D is unclear. The V and J ends lost 3 bases and 6 bases respectively, with 5 bases between them. Germline CDR1 MNHNS, CDR2 SASEGT. The CDR3 loop spans 11 amino acids. The CDR3 protein is CASSDRKTQYF. DNA of the CDR3: TGTGCCAGCAGTGACAGAAAGACCCAGTACTTC.

The chain recombines TRBV7-9 with TRBJ1-2, with 9 bases identical to TRBD1. The CDR3 runs 16 residues. Trimming at V came to 0 bases and at J to 3 bases, leaving 5 bases not matched to a gene. Germline lookup yields CDR1 SEHNR and CDR2 FQNEAQ (reference sequence). The CDR3 region is CASSLAYRDRDYGYTF. For the CDR3, the DNA is TGTGCCAGCAGCTTAGCTTACCGGGACAGGGACTATGGCTACACCTTC.

Only one count was recorded for this clone. One end of the junction varies from germline; a read error may be responsible. The rearrangement uses TRBV3-1 (or the pseudogene TRBV3-2) and TRBJ2-7; 10 bases agree with TRBD1. CDR3 length: 11 residues. The V gene's germline CDR1 is LGHDT and CDR2 YNNKEL (reference sequence). CDR3 region: CASSQGQGANF. Written as DNA, the CDR3 is TGTGCCAGCAGCCAAGGACAGGGGGCTAACTTC.

The CDR3 bases are TGTGCCAGCAGCCCATTAGGCACAGATACGCAGTATTTT. Translation: CASSPLGTDTQYF. The V gene is TRBV12-3 or TRBV12-4, the J gene TRBJ2-3; D remains unclear. The CDR3 spans 13 residues. The germline V and J ends were trimmed by 6 bases and 1 base, with 8 bases remaining between them.